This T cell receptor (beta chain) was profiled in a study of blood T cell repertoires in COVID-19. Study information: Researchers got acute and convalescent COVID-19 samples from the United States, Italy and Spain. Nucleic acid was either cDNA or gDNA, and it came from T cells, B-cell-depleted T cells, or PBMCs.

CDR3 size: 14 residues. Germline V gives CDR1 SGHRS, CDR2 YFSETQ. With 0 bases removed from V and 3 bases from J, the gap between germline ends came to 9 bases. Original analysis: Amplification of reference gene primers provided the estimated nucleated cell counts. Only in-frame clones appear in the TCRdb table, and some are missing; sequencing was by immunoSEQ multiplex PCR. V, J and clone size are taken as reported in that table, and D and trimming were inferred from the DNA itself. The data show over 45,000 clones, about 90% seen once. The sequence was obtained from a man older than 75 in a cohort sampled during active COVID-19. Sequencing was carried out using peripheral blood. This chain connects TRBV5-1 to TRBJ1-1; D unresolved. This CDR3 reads CASSLEMRDTEAFF. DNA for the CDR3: TGCGCCAGCAGCTTGGAGATGAGAGACACTGAAGCTTTCTTT.